One sample yielded the 20 T cell receptor beta chains listed below, sequenced in a study of blood T cell repertoires in COVID-19. Libraries were prepared by immunoSEQ multiplex PCR; TCRdb keeps only in-frame clonotypes and omits some of them. The sample records 250,000 to 400,000 clones, over 75% being singletons. The specimen was PBMCs or T cells enriched from blood (not recorded which). The source is a woman in her twenties or thirties who had recovered from COVID-19.

The chain links TRBV25-1 to TRBJ1-6; D possibly corresponds to TRBD1 (5 bases). CDR3 length: 13 residues. Trimming left V 8 bases short and J 8 bases short, with 13 bases between. CDR1 and CDR2 (germline): MGHDK, SYGVNS. DNA of the CDR3: TGTGCCAGCCGATTAGAAGGGGATTCACCCCTCCACTTT. This translates into CASRLEGDSPLHF. The whole variable domain, filled in from reference TRBV25-1 and TRBJ1-6, reads EADIYQTPRYLVIGTGKKITLECSQTMGHDKMYWYQQDPGMELHLIHYSYGVNSTEKGDLSSESTVSRIRTEHFPLTLESARPSHTSQYLCASRLEGDSPLHFGNGTRLTVT.

V is TRBV6-5 and J is TRBJ2-1; 9 bases map to TRBD2. V was pared by 6 bases and J by 10 bases, with 10 bases of the junction left unmatched. CDR1 and CDR2 from the germline V gene are MNHEY and SVGAGI. CDR3 size: 14 residues. CDR3 loop: CASRPPGLALEQFF. The CDR3 bases are TGTGCCAGCAGGCCCCCGGGACTAGCTTTAGAGCAGTTCTTC.

The rearrangement uses TRBV3-1 (or the pseudogene TRBV3-2) and TRBJ1-6, with no clear D. The V gene's germline CDR1 is LGHDT and CDR2 YNNKEL (reference sequence). The V end was cut by 5 bases, the J end by 13 bases, with 9 bases between. CDR3 size: 11 residues. This chain's CDR3 is CASSVEGPLHF. The CDR3 DNA sequence: TGTGCCAGCAGCGTGGAGGGCCCCCTCCACTTT.

The chain uses TRBV24-1 and TRBJ1-2; unclear D gene. Per the germline V gene, CDR1 is KGHDR and CDR2 is SFDVKD. This CDR3 is built from 12 residues. Deletions cut 9 bases from V and 8 bases from J, with 15 bases between. As DNA, the CDR3 is TGTGCCACCCGGTCAGCGGCGGGGGGCTACACCTTC. Residues: CATRSAAGGYTF.

This sequence joins TRBV5-1 and TRBJ1-2; the D is unclear. This CDR3 is built from 14 residues. CDR1 is SGHRS, CDR2 YFSETQ, per germline. V lost 0 bases and J 6 bases, leaving 12 bases between the germline ends. The CDR3 DNA follows: TGCGCCAGCAGCTTGGCTAGCGGAGAGGATGGCTACACCTTC. Residues: CASSLASGEDGYTF.

This chain joins TRBV4-1 and TRBJ2-2; TRBD1 matches 7 bases. The germline V gene encodes CDR1 MGHRA and CDR2 YSYEKL. The CDR3 covers 17 residues. With 3 bases clipped from V and 7 bases from J, the junction kept 14 bases outside the gene matches. CDR3 coding DNA: TGCGCCAGCAGCCAGGAAACCGCTACAGGGGTGAGCGGGGAGCTGTTTTTT. This codes for CASSQETATGVSGELFF.

The chain employs TRBV18 and TRBJ2-7, with TRBD1 matching 8 bases. With V trimmed by 3 bases and J by 0 bases, 10 bases remained unmatched. Germline lookup yields CDR1 KGHSH and CDR2 LQKENI. The CDR3 loop spans 17 amino acids. The CDR3 DNA sequence: TGTGCCAGCTCACCGCTACCAGGGGGCCGGAGCTCCTACGAGCAGTACTTC. Its translation: CASSPLPGGRSSYEQYF.

The CDR3 nucleotides read TGTGCCAGCAGCCTTGAGCTAGCGCCGAACATTCAGTACTTC. Protein: CASSLELAPNIQYF. The chain has TRBV5-4 and TRBJ2-4; possible D gene TRBD2, 6 bases. V was pared by 4 bases and J by 7 bases, with 15 bases between. Germline V lookup: CDR1 SGHNT, CDR2 YYREEE (reference sequence). This CDR3 is built from 14 residues.

The V call is TRBV2, the J call TRBJ2-5; D remains unclear. The V and J ends lost 6 bases and 2 bases respectively, with 10 bases between them. The CDR3 sequence is 13 residues long. The germline CDR1 and CDR2 sequences are SNHLY and FYNNEI. CDR3 protein: CASRAFGQETQYF. The CDR3, as DNA: TGTGCCAGCAGGGCCTTCGGGCAAGAGACCCAGTACTTC.

V and J are TRBV27 and TRBJ1-1; 9 bases align to TRBD1. V gave up 3 bases and J gave up 4 bases; unmatched junction bases: 9. Germline lookup yields CDR1 MNHEY and CDR2 SMNVEV (reference sequence). The CDR3 is 16 residues long. CDR3 sequence: CASSFVTGGRGTEAFF. The CDR3 DNA reads as TGTGCCAGCAGTTTTGTGACAGGGGGAAGGGGCACTGAAGCTTTCTTT.

With regard to this clone: Mismatch with germline at one junction end may stem from a read error. V and J are TRBV10-3 and TRBJ2-3; TRBD2 might be the D (6 bases). This CDR3 is 11 amino acids long. The germline gives CDR1 ENHRY, CDR2 SYGVKD. CDR3 coding DNA: TGTGCCATCAGTGAAGCGGGTGCGTTGAGATTT. It is translated as CAISEAGALRF.

The chain couples TRBV10-3 to TRBJ2-2, with 9 bases aligning to TRBD2. J gave up 3 bases and V 10 bases, and 6 bases lay outside the gene matches. This CDR3 region has 14 residues. Germline V gene sequence: CDR1 ENHRY, CDR2 SYGVKD. The CDR3, as DNA: TGTGCCAGCAATAGCGGGGGCTACACCGGGGAGCTGTTTTTT. This translates into CASNSGGYTGELFF.

CDR3 DNA sequence: TGCGCCAGCAGCCCCAGCGGGGGCAGGTTAGGAAACATTCAGTACTTC. It codes for CASSPSGGRLGNIQYF. The chain recombines TRBV5-1 with TRBJ2-4, with 8 bases identical to TRBD2. The CDR3 totals 16 residues. J lost 6 bases, V lost 4 bases, and 12 bases had no gene match. CDR1 and CDR2 from the germline V gene are SGHRS and YFSETQ.

This chain links TRBV6-5 with TRBJ2-1; 8 bases are a match to TRBD1. Germline V gene lookup returns CDR1 MNHEY and CDR2 SVGAGI. The length of the CDR3 is 14 residues. V was clipped by 6 bases and J by 9 bases; unmatched bases: 10. The CDR3 DNA follows: TGTGCCAGCAGACCTAGGACAGGGACCGGTGAGCAGTTCTTC. It codes for CASRPRTGTGEQFF.

This chain uses TRBV23-1 with TRBJ2-2; 9 bases align to TRBD1. TRBV23-1 has ORF status, its function being uncertain. The CDR3 is 15 residues long. With 6 bases clipped from V and 4 bases from J, the junction kept 6 bases outside the gene matches. DNA for the CDR3: TGCGCCAGCAGACCGGGACAGGGCTTCACCGGGGAGCTGTTTTTT. Its translation is CASRPGQGFTGELFF.

This clone has more than one count but fewer than ten. The genes are TRBV10-3 and TRBJ1-2, with TRBD1 matching 9 bases. With 7 bases clipped from V and 7 bases from J, the junction kept 4 bases outside the gene matches. CDR3 length: 12 residues. Germline V gene data show CDR1 as ENHRY and CDR2 as SYGVKD. The CDR3 reads CAITGQGPGYTF. The CDR3 DNA reads TGTGCCATCACCGGACAGGGGCCTGGCTACACCTTC.

The rearrangement joins TRBV6-5 to TRBJ2-7; TRBD2 matches 10 bases. V lost 6 bases to trimming and J lost 7 bases; unmatched junction nucleotides: 6. This CDR3 region has 13 residues. Per the germline V gene, CDR1 is MNHEY and CDR2 is SVGAGI. The CDR3 here is CASSDTSGVEQYF. The CDR3 DNA sequence: TGTGCCAGCAGCGATACTAGCGGGGTTGAGCAGTACTTC.

The chain carries TRBV4-1 and TRBJ2-4; 10 bases map to TRBD2. Germline-derived CDR1 and CDR2 are MGHRA and YSYEKL. The CDR3 extends over 17 amino acids. The trim removed 1 base at V and 1 base at J, leaving 4 bases unmatched. CDR3 DNA: TGCGCCAGCAGCCAAGTAAGCGGGGGGGCTGCCAAAAACATTCAGTACTTC. Its translation is CASSQVSGGAAKNIQYF.

V and J are TRBV5-6 and TRBJ2-7; no clear D gene. The length of the CDR3 is 12 residues. Germline-derived CDR1 and CDR2 are SGHDT and YYEEEE. The V gene lost 1 base and the J gene lost 3 bases, with 5 bases spanning the gap. The DNA for the CDR3 is TGTGCCAGCAGCTTGACCGGCTACGAGCAGTACTTC. This sequence encodes CASSLTGYEQYF.

The chain combines TRBV7-2 with TRBJ1-5; D is perhaps TRBD1 (5 bases). Between the trimmed V and J ends, which lost 5 bases and 6 bases, there was a span of 20 bases. Germline lookup yields CDR1 SGHTA and CDR2 FQGNSA. The CDR3 loop spans 16 amino acids. This chain's CDR3 is CASSTRPGSESQPQHF. The CDR3 region has the DNA TGTGCCAGCAGCACCCGACCAGGGTCAGAGAGTCAGCCCCAGCATTTT. The complete variable domain, with remaining parts taken from reference TRBV7-2 and TRBJ1-5, reads GAGVSQSPSNKVTEKGKDVELRCDPISGHTALYWYRQSLGQGLEFLIYFQGNSAPDKSGLPSDRFSAERTGGSVSTLTIQRTQQEDSAVYLCASSTRPGSESQPQHFGDGTRLSIL.